The 15 T cell receptor beta chains below were found in one sample sequenced in a study of blood T cell repertoires in COVID-19. Sequenced by immunoSEQ multiplex PCR; TCRdb stores in-frame clones only, minus some. The data show 150,000 to 170,000 clones, roughly four fifths seen once. Sequences were obtained from peripheral blood. Receptor source: a woman in her sixties or seventies with COVID-19, enrolled during active disease.

The rearrangement uses TRBV7-9 and TRBJ1-2, with 9 nucleotides matching TRBD1. The ends lost 3 bases at V and 7 bases at J; junction bases unmatched: 3. From germline, CDR1 is SEHNR and CDR2 FQNEAQ (reference sequence). The CDR3 is 13 residues long. The CDR3 reads CASSFTGGFGYTF. The CDR3 region has the DNA TGTGCCAGCAGCTTTACAGGGGGCTTTGGCTACACCTTC.

The chain has TRBV7-3 and TRBJ2-2; 8 bases are shared with TRBD2. This CDR3 has 14 residues. CDR1 is SGHTA and CDR2 is FQGTGA in the germline V gene. Trimming took 5 bases from V and 6 from J; bases not matched to a gene: 5. CDR3 DNA: TGTGCCAGCAGCACGGGGGGGACCCCCGGGGAGCTGTTTTTT. Protein: CASSTGGTPGELFF.

The CDR3 sequence is CASRATDNQPQHF. The CDR3 DNA follows: TGTGCCAGCAGGGCGACAGACAATCAGCCCCAGCATTTT. V usage is TRBV6-5 and J usage is TRBJ1-5; maybe TRBD1 (5 bases). The V end was cut by 6 bases, the J end by 3 bases, with 9 bases between. The CDR3 loop spans 13 amino acids. CDR1 MNHEY and CDR2 SVGAGI come from the germline V gene.

The chain carries TRBV9 and TRBJ1-1; D gene uncertain. Germline V lookup: CDR1 SGDLS, CDR2 YYNGEE. The CDR3 totals 14 residues. With 0 bases removed from V and 1 base from J, the gap between germline ends came to 7 bases. The CDR3 sequence: CASSVAGGNTEAFF. For the CDR3, the DNA is TGTGCCAGCAGCGTAGCTGGAGGGAACACTGAAGCTTTCTTT.

This chain uses TRBV30 with TRBJ2-1; D is perhaps TRBD1 (6 bases). The CDR3 has 15 amino acids. Trimming cost V 3 bases and J 3 bases, with 15 bases left between them. Germline CDR1 and CDR2: GTSNPN and SVGIG (reference sequence). The CDR3 DNA reads as TGTGCCTGGAGCCCGGGACAACTAAACTACAATGAGCAGTTCTTC. It translates to CAWSPGQLNYNEQFF.

This chain uses TRBV5-6 with TRBJ1-4, with no clear D. The V end lost 2 bases, the J end lost 1 base, and 12 bases lay between the germline ends. The CDR3 sequence is 16 residues long. The germline V gene encodes CDR1 SGHDT and CDR2 YYEEEE. The CDR3 DNA reads TGTGCCAGCAGCTTCCGTGGCCCCCAAACTAATGAAAAACTGTTTTTT. As protein: CASSFRGPQTNEKLFF.

As DNA, the CDR3 is TGTGCCAGTAGTATCAGGGGGGTGAGCTCTGGGGCCAACGTCCTGACTTTC. Protein sequence: CASSIRGVSSGANVLTF. The rearrangement uses TRBV19 and TRBJ2-6; the D gene is possibly TRBD1 (7 bases). The CDR3 sequence is 17 residues long. V gave up 3 bases and J gave up 0 bases, with 12 bases separating them. In germline, CDR1 is LNHDA, CDR2 SQIVND (reference sequence). Full variable domain (outside the CDR3, taken from reference TRBV19 and TRBJ2-6): DGGITQSPKYLFRKEGQNVTLSCEQNLNHDAMYWYRQDPGQGLRLIYYSQIVNDFQKGDIAEGYSVSREKKESFPLTVTSAQKNPTAFYLCASSIRGVSSGANVLTFGAGSRLTVL.

The rearrangement joins TRBV9 to TRBJ1-3; unclear D gene. The V end was cut by 1 base, the J end by 4 bases, with 12 bases between. CDR1 is SGDLS, CDR2 YYNGEE, per germline. CDR3 size: 15 residues. For the CDR3, the DNA is TGTGCCAGCAGCGTAACCGGGGTAGGAGGAAACACCATATATTTT. Protein sequence: CASSVTGVGGNTIYF.

The V gene is TRBV6-9, the J gene TRBJ2-1, with D perhaps matching TRBD1 (8 bases). Trimming left V 3 bases short and J 6 bases short, with 15 bases between. The CDR3 runs to 15 residues. The germline V gene encodes CDR1 MNHGY and CDR2 SVAAGI. CDR3 nucleotide sequence: TGTGCCAGCAGTTACGGACAGGGAGGGAGCAATGAGCAGTTCTTC. This sequence encodes CASSYGQGGSNEQFF.

V gene TRBV2 combines with J gene TRBJ1-2; D is possibly TRBD1 (5 bases). Germline CDR1 is SNHLY and CDR2 is FYNNEI. The CDR3 extends over 14 amino acids. V was clipped by 4 bases and J by 0 bases, with 9 bases between them. The CDR3 here is CASSGQQANYGYTF. CDR3 DNA sequence: TGTGCCAGCAGTGGACAGCAAGCTAACTATGGCTACACCTTC.

CDR3: CASSSLGRNNEQFF. CDR3 sequence (DNA): TGTGCCAGCAGCTCCCTCGGGAGGAACAATGAGCAGTTCTTC. V gene TRBV7-3 combines with J gene TRBJ2-1, with 7 bases that match TRBD2. CDR1 is SGHTA, CDR2 FQGTGA, per germline. Trimming took 4 bases from V and 5 from J; bases not matched to a gene: 5. CDR3 length: 14 residues.

Here the CDR3 reads CASSVQDSIGNTIYF. The CDR3 bases are TGTGCCAGCAGCGTCCAAGACAGTATTGGAAACACCATATATTTT. The rearrangement links TRBV9 to TRBJ1-3, with a tentative D call TRBD1 (5 bases). Trimming pared 2 bases from V and 3 bases from J, leaving 12 bases between. Per germline, CDR1 SGDLS and CDR2 YYNGEE. This CDR3 comprises 15 residues.

The genes are TRBV7-3 and TRBJ1-6; 8 nucleotides match TRBD1. Germline loops: CDR1 SGHTA, CDR2 FQGTGA. V was clipped by 4 bases and J by 8 bases; unmatched bases: 7. The CDR3 covers 15 residues. The CDR3 is CASSSTSGGYSPLHF. The CDR3 DNA follows: TGTGCCAGCAGCTCGACATCAGGGGGCTATTCACCCCTCCACTTT.

The chain combines TRBV28 with TRBJ1-4; TRBD1 agrees at 7 bases. The CDR3 loop spans 17 amino acids. The J segment lost 7 bases and the V segment lost 2 bases, leaving 13 bases of the junction unmatched. CDR1 and CDR2 from the germline V gene are MDHEN and SYDVKM. CDR3 amino acids: CASSLQTVRGPGEKLFF. The DNA of the CDR3 is TGTGCCAGCAGTTTACAAACGGTGAGGGGGCCGGGTGAAAAACTGTTTTTT.

The V gene is TRBV9, the J gene TRBJ1-2, with TRBD1 matching 10 bases. J lost 4 bases, V lost 1 base, and 4 bases had no gene match. CDR1 and CDR2 (germline): SGDLS, YYNGEE. This CDR3 region has 15 residues. For the CDR3, the DNA is TGTGCCAGCAGCGTAATGGGACAGGGGCGCTATGGCTACACCTTC. Its translation is CASSVMGQGRYGYTF.